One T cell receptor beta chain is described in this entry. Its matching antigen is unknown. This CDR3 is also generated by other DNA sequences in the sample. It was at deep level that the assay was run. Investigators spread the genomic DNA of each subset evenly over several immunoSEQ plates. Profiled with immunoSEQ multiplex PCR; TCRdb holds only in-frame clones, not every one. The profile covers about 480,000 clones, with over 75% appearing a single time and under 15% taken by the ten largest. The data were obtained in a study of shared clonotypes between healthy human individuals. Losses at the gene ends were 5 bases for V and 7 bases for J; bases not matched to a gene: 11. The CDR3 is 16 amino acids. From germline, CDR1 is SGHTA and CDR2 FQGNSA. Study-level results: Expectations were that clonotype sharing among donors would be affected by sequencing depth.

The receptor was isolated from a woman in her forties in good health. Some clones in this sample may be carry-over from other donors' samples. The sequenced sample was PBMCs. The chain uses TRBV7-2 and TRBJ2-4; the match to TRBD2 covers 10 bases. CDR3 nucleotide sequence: TGTGCCAGCAGCAACCAAGCGGGAGGGCCAACGAACATTCAGTACTTC. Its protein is CASSNQAGGPTNIQYF.